Each of the 2 T cell receptor beta chains below was sequenced from the same sample in a study of T cell repertoires in cytomegalovirus infection. TCRdb re-derived calls from the reads in MiXCR, one entry per CDR3 protein. The sample includes approximately 500,000 distinct CDR3 sequences, approximately 15% of them seen just once. The sample was CD8+ T cells from PBMCs. The receptors stem from a human donor in good health (CMV status not recorded). Some clones in this sample may be carry-over from other donors' samples.

This clonotype has only a few counts. The J gene is TRBJ2-7, the V gene TRBV28; D may be TRBD1 (6 bases). V lost 8 bases, J lost 0 bases, and 20 bases lay in between. The CDR3 length is 16 residues. Germline V gene lookup returns CDR1 MDHEN and CDR2 SYDVKM. CDR3 protein: CASWGVQGSSSYEQYF. CDR3 bases: TGTGCCAGCTGGGGAGTACAGGGTTCGAGCTCCTACGAGCAGTACTTC.

The CDR3: CSVEVDLSGHYGYTF. CDR3 DNA sequence: TGCAGCGTTGAAGTCGACTTGTCGGGGCATTATGGCTACACCTTC. This chain links TRBV29-1 with TRBJ1-2; TRBD1 is a possible D gene (5 bases). The CDR3 loop spans 15 amino acids. Germline V gives CDR1 SQVTM, CDR2 ANQGSEA. Trimming removed 1 base at V and 5 bases at J, with 17 bases between. The full variable domain, rest sourced from reference TRBV29-1 and TRBJ1-2, is SAVISQKPSRDICQRGTSLTIQCQVDSQVTMMFWYRQQPGQSLTLIATANQGSEATYESGFVIDKFPISRPNLTFSTLTVSNMSPEDSSIYLCSVEVDLSGHYGYTFGSGTRLTVV.